This TCR beta chain stems from a study of blood T cell repertoires in COVID-19. Study summary: The United States, Italy and Spain were the sources of the acute and convalescent COVID-19 samples.

The germline V gene has CDR1 MNHNY and CDR2 SVGAGI (reference sequence). CDR3 length equals 14 residues. J gave up 7 bases and V 10 bases, and 10 bases lay outside the gene matches. Sequencing used immunoSEQ multiplex PCR; TCRdb keeps in-frame clones, though not all of them. The table includes some 270,000 clones, about 89% detected once. This clone was detected once. The source of this sequence is a man aged 40-50 years with active or convalescent COVID-19. The chain carries TRBV6-6 and TRBJ2-2, with 9 nucleotides matching TRBD2. Material: peripheral blood. CDR3 sequence reads: CATLAGNRGGELFF. The CDR3 coding sequence is TGTGCCACCCTAGCGGGGAATAGGGGCGGGGAGCTGTTTTTT.